This T cell receptor beta chain appears in the sequencing data of a study of CD8 T cells in ankylosing spondylitis. A remark on this clonotype: No antigen is known for it.

Quantitative molecular-barcoded 5'-RACE generated the TCR beta libraries. Using its own MiXCR run on the 5' RACE reads, TCRdb lists one record per CDR3 protein. The table records more than 650,000 distinct CDR3 sequences, 10% to 15% of them present only once. The CDR3 has 14 residues. Unmatched junction bases numbered 9, after V lost 6 bases and J lost 3 bases. CDR1 and CDR2 from the germline V gene are DFQATT and SNEGSKA (reference sequence). Whole-study results and caveats: Past studies reported some motif variants in reactive arthritis synovial fluid and blood. Blood of patients with ankylosing spondylitis appeared to be characterized by a TCR beta motif of eight or nine highly homologous variants.

The sequenced sample consisted of blood, either unsorted or a sorted T cell fraction (not recorded which). The sequence was collected from a male donor with ankylosing spondylitis. The rearrangement joins TRBV20-1 to TRBJ2-3; TRBD2 aligns across 7 bases. The CDR3 coding sequence is TGCAGTGCGCCCGGGAGGCGATTAACAGATACGCAGTATTTT. This encodes CSAPGRRLTDTQYF.